The T cell receptor (beta chain) under discussion was sequenced for a study of OX40 agonist ivuxolimab in advanced cancers. In regard to this clone: Its antigen is still unknown.

This table comes from immunoSEQ multiplex PCR, and its TCRdb copy is limited to in-frame clones, with some not included. Of fewer than 200,000 clones listed, approximately 94% are singletons. The CDR3 sequence is 15 residues long. Germline assignment: CDR1 MGHDK and CDR2 SYGVNS. Germline trimming cut 4 bases from V and 6 bases from J; bases unmatched to any gene: 10. Study-wide findings and caveats: In general, CD8+ T cells held more expanded clones than CD4+ did, on average. Certain nonresponders likewise exhibited a low normalized T-cell clonal expansion.

The sequence derives from an adult with an advanced solid tumor such as melanoma, head and neck, liver or kidney cancer. The material was CD4+ or CD8+ T cells sorted from blood, obtained in a trial of the OX40 agonist ivuxolimab. The chain uses TRBV25-1 and TRBJ2-7; 9 bases are a match to TRBD2. The DNA for the CDR3 is TGTGCCAGCAGTGGGCGGCGGACTAGCGCTCTCGAGCAGTACTTC. Encoded protein: CASSGRRTSALEQYF.